Listed below are T cell receptor beta chains from one sample, sequenced in a study of blood T cell repertoires in COVID-19. Repertoires were generated with immunoSEQ multiplex PCR, while TCRdb's copy carries only in-frame clones and drops some. The sample contains about 55,000 clones, roughly 87% of which appear only once. Sequenced: peripheral blood. The receptors stem from a human donor in a cohort sampled during active COVID-19. CDR3s include the opening cysteine and the closing phenylalanine or tryptophan. The order of the fields is D gene, V gene, clone size, J gene, CDR3 DNA, CDR3 protein. D genes are given only for firm matches. Size is stated for part of the rows, as once, few or many counts, or as a class when the clone is expanded.

>TRBD1|TRBV6-5|NA|TRBJ1-1
TGTGCCAGCAGAAGACAGGGGAACACTGAAGCTTTCTTT
CASRRQGNTEAFF
>TRBD2|TRBV6-6|few|TRBJ2-7
TGTGCCGGACACAACGGACTAGCTTATTACGAGCAGTACTTC
CAGHNGLAYYEQYF
>TRBD1|TRBV28|NA|TRBJ1-5
TGTGCCAGCAGGGCTTTGGGGACAGGATCAAATCAGCCCCAGCATTTT
CASRALGTGSNQPQHF
>TRBD1|TRBV6-5|NA|TRBJ2-2
TGTGCCAGCAGGGCCAGACAGGGGGCTACCGGGGAGCTGTTTTTT
CASRARQGATGELFF
>NA|TRBV20-1|NA|TRBJ2-5
TGCAGTGCTAGTTATAGCGGCTCGGTCCAAGAGACCCAGTACTTC
CSASYSGSVQETQYF
>TRBD1|TRBV5-4|once|TRBJ2-7
TGTGCCAGCAGCGGGACAGTATCCTACGAGCAGTACTTC
CASSGTVSYEQYF
>TRBD1|TRBV5-1|NA|TRBJ2-7
TGCGCCAGCAGCAGGGGACAGGGGGCTAGGTACGAGCAGTACTTC
CASSRGQGARYEQYF
>TRBD1|TRBV2|many|TRBJ1-3
TGTGCCAGCAGCCGACAGGGGGTTTTCAGCTCTGGAAACACCATATATTTT
CASSRQGVFSSGNTIYF
>NA|TRBV3-1/TRBV3-2|NA|TRBJ1-3
TGTGCCAGCAGCCAAGATCGGGGAAAGGCTGGAAACACCATATATTTT
CASSQDRGKAGNTIYF
>TRBD1|TRBV6-5|NA|TRBJ2-5
TGTGCCAGCAGTAGAGAGACAGGGAGAGGAGAGACCCAGTACTTC
CASSRETGRGETQYF
>NA|TRBV3-1/TRBV3-2|NA|TRBJ2-5
TGTGCCAGCAGCCAAGGCGAGGAGACCCAGTACTTC
CASSQGEETQYF
>NA|TRBV21-1|NA|TRBJ1-2
TGTGCCACCCCGGAGCGGGGCGCCCATGGCTACACCTTC
CATPERGAHGYTF
>TRBD2|TRBV3-1/TRBV3-2|few|TRBJ2-7
TGTGCCAGCAGCCAGGGACTAGCGGGAGCCTACGAGCAGTACTTC
CASSQGLAGAYEQYF
>TRBD1|TRBV5-4|NA|TRBJ1-1
TGTGCCAGCAGCTCCGAGGGGGCAGGGATGAACACTGAAGCTTTCTTT
CASSSEGAGMNTEAFF
>TRBD1|TRBV6-5|NA|TRBJ1-3
TGTGCCAGCCATTGGACAGGGGGCCAAGGAAACACCATATATTTT
CASHWTGGQGNTIYF
>NA|TRBV28|NA|TRBJ1-1
TGTGCCAGCAGTTCGGGAGGCGGTTGGTTCACTGAAGCTTTCTTT
CASSSGGGWFTEAFF
>NA|TRBV5-1|NA|TRBJ1-2
TGCGCCAGCAGCCCGGGGAGTTCTAACTATGGCTACACCTTC
CASSPGSSNYGYTF
>TRBD2|TRBV12-3/TRBV12-4|NA|TRBJ2-1
TGTGCCAGCAGCCTCCAGACTAGCGGGGAGCAGTTCTTC
CASSLQTSGEQFF